Listed here is a single T cell receptor (beta chain). Its antigen is as yet unknown. The record originates from a study of T cell repertoires in cytomegalovirus infection. Across the whole study: The public TCR beta signatures pointed to both CMV infection and matching HLA type.

TCRdb re-analysed the reads in MiXCR, keeping a single row per CDR3 protein. The data show 250,000 or so distinct CDR3 sequences, around 12% seen once. Germline assignment: CDR1 SGDLS and CDR2 YYNGEE. V was clipped by 0 bases and J by 4 bases, with 10 bases between them. There are 15 residues in the CDR3. Broader study findings: HLA-C-restricted TCR beta clonotypes specific for CMV led the ex vivo response. Carriers of CMV plus the relevant HLA were identified by cumulative public TCR beta family frequency.

Sequenced material: PBMCs. This clonotype originated in a human donor in good health (CMV status not recorded). Some clones in this sample may be carry-over from other donors' samples. The chain links TRBV9 to TRBJ2-2, with a tentative D call TRBD2 (5 bases). The CDR3 coding sequence is TGTGCCAGCAGCGTAGATGGAGGATCCACCGGGGAGCTGTTTTTT. Amino acid sequence: CASSVDGGSTGELFF.